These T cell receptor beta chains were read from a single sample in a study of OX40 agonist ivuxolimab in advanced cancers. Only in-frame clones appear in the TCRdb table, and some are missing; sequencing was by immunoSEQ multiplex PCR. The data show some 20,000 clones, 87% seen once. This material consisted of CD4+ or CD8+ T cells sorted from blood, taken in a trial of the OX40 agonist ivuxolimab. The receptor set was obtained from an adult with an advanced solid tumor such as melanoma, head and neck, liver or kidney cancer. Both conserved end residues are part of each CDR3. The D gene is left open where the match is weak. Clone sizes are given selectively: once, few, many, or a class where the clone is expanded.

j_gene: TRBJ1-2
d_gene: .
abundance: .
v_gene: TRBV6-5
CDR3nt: TGTGCCAGCAGCCCAGGCAGGATTCATGGCTACACCTTC
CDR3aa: CASSPGRIHGYTF

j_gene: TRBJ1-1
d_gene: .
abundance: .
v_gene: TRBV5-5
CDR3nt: TGTGCCAGCAGCTCCACGGAAGGGGTCGATACTGAAGCTTTCTTT
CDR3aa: CASSSTEGVDTEAFF

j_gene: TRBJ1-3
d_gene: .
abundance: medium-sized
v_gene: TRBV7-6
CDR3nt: TGTGCCAGCAGCTTAGCGGAGATGGGGGCCGCTCCTGGAAACACCATATATTTT
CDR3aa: CASSLAEMGAAPGNTIYF

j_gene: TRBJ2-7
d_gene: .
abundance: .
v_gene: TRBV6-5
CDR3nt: TGTGCCAGCAGAGGGACAACAGCCTACGAGCAGTACTTC
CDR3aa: CASRGTTAYEQYF

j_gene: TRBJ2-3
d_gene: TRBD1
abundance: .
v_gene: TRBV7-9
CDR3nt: TGTGCCAGCACCCTCCGGGACAGATACACAGATACGCAGTATTTT
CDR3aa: CASTLRDRYTDTQYF

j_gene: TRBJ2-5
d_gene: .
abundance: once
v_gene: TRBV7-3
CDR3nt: TGTGCCAGCAGCTCTGAAAACGAAGAGACCCAGTACTTC
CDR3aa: CASSSENEETQYF

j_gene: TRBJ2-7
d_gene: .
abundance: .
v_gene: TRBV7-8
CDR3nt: TGTGCCAGCAGCCGCGGGATGGCCCTCGACTACGAGCAGTACTTC
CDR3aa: CASSRGMALDYEQYF

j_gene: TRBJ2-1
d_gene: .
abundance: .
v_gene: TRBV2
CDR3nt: TGTGCCAGCAGTGATTCCGGAACTCCGGAAGAGCAGTTCTTC
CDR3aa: CASSDSGTPEEQFF

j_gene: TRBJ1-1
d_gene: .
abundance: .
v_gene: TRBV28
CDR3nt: TGTGCCAGCAGTTCCATTAGAGAGAACACTGAAGCTTTCTTT
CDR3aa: CASSSIRENTEAFF

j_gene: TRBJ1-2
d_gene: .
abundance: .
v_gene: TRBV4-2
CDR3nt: TGTGCCAGCAGCCAAGATCCGGCAGAGCTTAACTATGGCTACACCTTC
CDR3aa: CASSQDPAELNYGYTF

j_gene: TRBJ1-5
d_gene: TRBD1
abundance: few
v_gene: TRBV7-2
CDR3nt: TGTGCCAGCAGCTTAGACAGGGGTCAGCCCCAGCATTTT
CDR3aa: CASSLDRGQPQHF

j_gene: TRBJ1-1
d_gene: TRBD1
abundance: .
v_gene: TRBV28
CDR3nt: TGTGCCAGCAGTCGGGACAGGGGATGGGACACTGAAGCTTTCTTT
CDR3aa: CASSRDRGWDTEAFF

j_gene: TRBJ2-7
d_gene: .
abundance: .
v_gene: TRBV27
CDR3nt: TGTGCCAGCAGTTTGGGCAGCCAAATGTACGAGCAGTACTTC
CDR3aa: CASSLGSQMYEQYF

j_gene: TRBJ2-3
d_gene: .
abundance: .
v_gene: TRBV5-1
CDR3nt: TGCGCCAGCACCAATAGAGGGGATACGCAGTATTTT
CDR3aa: CASTNRGDTQYF

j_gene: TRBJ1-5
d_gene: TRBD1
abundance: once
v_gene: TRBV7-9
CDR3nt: TGTGCCAGCAGCTTGGGACAGGATAGCAATCAGCCCCAGCATTTT
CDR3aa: CASSLGQDSNQPQHF

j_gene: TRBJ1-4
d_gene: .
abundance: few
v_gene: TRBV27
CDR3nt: TGTGCCAGCAGTTTCGGGTCGGGCGAAAAACTGTTTTTT
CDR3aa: CASSFGSGEKLFF

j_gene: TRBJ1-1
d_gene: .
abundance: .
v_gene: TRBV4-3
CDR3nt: TGCGCCAGCAGCCAAGACAGGGCTTTAAACACTGAAGCTTTCTTT
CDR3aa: CASSQDRALNTEAFF

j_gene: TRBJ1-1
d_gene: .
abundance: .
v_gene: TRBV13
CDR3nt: TGTGCCAGCAGCTTAGGGAACACTGAAGCTTTCTTT
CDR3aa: CASSLGNTEAFF

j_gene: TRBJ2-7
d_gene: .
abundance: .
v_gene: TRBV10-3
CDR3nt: TGTGCCATCAGGTCGGGACACCTCGACCCCTACGAGCAGTACTTC
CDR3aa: CAIRSGHLDPYEQYF

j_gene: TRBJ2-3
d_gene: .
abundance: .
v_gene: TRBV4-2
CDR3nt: TGTGCCAGCAGCCAAGATACCCGCGGCACAGATACGCAGTATTTT
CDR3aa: CASSQDTRGTDTQYF

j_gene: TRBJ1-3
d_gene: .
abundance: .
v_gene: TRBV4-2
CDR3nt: TGTGCCAGCAGCCAAGTCCGTGAGAGCTCTGGAAACACCATATATTTT
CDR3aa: CASSQVRESSGNTIYF

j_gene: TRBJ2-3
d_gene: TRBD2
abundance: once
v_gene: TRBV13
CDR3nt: TGTGCCAGCAGCCCTACCCCGGGGGGGGCAGATACGCAGTATTTT
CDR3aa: CASSPTPGGADTQYF

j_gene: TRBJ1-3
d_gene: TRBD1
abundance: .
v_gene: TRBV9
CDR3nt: TGTGCCAGTTCCCTGGACAGGGATAGGAACACCATATATTTT
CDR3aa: CASSLDRDRNTIYF

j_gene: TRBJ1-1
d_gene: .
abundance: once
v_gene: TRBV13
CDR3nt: TGTGCCAGCAGCTTAACCACAGGGCTGCCTGAAGCTTTCTTT
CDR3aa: CASSLTTGLPEAFF

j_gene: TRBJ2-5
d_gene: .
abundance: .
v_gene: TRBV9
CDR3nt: TGTGCCAGCAGCGATAGAGGAGTAGGGGAGACCCAGTACTTC
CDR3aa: CASSDRGVGETQYF

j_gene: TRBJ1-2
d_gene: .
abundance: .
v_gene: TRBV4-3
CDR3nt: TGCGCCAGCAGCCAGGGGGCAGGAGGACCTAACTATGGCTACACCTTC
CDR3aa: CASSQGAGGPNYGYTF

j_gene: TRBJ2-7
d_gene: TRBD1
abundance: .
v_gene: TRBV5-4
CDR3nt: TGTGCCAGCAGCTCGCATGACAGGGTCTTAACCGAGCAGTACTTC
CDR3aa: CASSSHDRVLTEQYF

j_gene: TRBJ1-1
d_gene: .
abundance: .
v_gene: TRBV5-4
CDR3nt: TGTGCCAGCAGCTTGGCGGGGGCAGGCCTGAACACTGAAGCTTTCTTT
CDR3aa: CASSLAGAGLNTEAFF

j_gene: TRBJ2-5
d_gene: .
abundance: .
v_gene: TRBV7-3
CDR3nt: TGTGCCAGCAGCTTAAGTGACGGCCAGGAGACCCAGTACTTC
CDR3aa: CASSLSDGQETQYF

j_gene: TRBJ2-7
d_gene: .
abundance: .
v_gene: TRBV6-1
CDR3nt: TGTGCCAGCAGCCGACTGAAGGACACCGGCTACGAGCAGTACTTC
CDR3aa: CASSRLKDTGYEQYF

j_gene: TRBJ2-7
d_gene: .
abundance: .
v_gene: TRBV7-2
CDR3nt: TGTGCCAGCAGCCCGCTAACCTACGAGCAGTACTTC
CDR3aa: CASSPLTYEQYF

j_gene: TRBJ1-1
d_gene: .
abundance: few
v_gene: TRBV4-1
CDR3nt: TGCGCCAGCAGCCAAGTGACAGCCCTGAACACTGAAGCTTTCTTT
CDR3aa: CASSQVTALNTEAFF

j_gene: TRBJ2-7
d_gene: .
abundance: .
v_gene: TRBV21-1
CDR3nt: TGTGCCAGCCCCCTTGTTGACAGGGCGCAATTCCTCTACGAGCAGTACTTC
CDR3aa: CASPLVDRAQFLYEQYF

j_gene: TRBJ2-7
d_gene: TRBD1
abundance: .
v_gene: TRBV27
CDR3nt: TGTGCCAGCAGTATCGGTTTCCAGGGGGCGCTTCCTTACGAGCAGTACTTC
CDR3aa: CASSIGFQGALPYEQYF

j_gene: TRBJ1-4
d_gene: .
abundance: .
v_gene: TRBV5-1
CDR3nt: TGCGCCAGCAGCTTGTCTACGAGGGCGTCTGAAAAACTGTTTTTT
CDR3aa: CASSLSTRASEKLFF

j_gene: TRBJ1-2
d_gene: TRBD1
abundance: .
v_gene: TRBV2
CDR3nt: TGTGCCAGCAGTGAGGTGATAGGGGGCAACTATGGCTACACCTTC
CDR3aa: CASSEVIGGNYGYTF

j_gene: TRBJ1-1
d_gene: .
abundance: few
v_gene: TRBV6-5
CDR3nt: TGTGCCAGCAGTTACGGGGACACTGAAGCTTTCTTT
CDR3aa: CASSYGDTEAFF

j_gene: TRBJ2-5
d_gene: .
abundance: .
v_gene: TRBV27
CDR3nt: TGTGCCAGCAGTTTCTGGGGGCCCCTGGGGGGGCCCCGGGAGACCCAGTACTTC
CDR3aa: CASSFWGPLGGPRETQYF

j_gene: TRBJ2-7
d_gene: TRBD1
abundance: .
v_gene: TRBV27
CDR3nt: TGTGCCAGCAGCCAAGCCAGGGGGCGCGACGAGCAGTACTTC
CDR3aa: CASSQARGRDEQYF

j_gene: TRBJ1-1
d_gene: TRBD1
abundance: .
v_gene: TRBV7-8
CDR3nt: TGTGCCAGCAGCTACGGGACAGGGGACACTGAAGCTTTCTTT
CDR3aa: CASSYGTGDTEAFF

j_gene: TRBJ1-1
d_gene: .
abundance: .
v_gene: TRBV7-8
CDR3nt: TGTGCCAGCAGCTTAGTTGTAGGACCCACTGAAGCTTTCTTT
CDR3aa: CASSLVVGPTEAFF

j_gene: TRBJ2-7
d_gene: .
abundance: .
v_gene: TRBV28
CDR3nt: TGTGCCAGCAGTTTATCGGGGGACAGCTCCTACGAGCAGTACTTC
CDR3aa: CASSLSGDSSYEQYF

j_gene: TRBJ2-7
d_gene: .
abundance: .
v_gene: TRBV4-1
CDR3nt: TGCGCCAGCAGCCAAAGCCCCGGGGCAGGCATCTCCTACGAGCAGTACTTC
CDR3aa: CASSQSPGAGISYEQYF

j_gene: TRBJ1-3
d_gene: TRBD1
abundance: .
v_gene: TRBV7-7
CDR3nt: TGTGCTAGCACAGAGGACAGGGCCCCTGGAAACACCATATATTTT
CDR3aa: CASTEDRAPGNTIYF

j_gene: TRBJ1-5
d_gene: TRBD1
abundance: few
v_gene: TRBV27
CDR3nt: TGTGCCAGCAGTTTAAGGACAGGGGATCAGCCCCAGCATTTT
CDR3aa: CASSLRTGDQPQHF

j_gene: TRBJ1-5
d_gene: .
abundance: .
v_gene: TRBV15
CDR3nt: TGTGCCACCAGCATTGACAGATATAGCAATCAGCCCCAGCATTTT
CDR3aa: CATSIDRYSNQPQHF

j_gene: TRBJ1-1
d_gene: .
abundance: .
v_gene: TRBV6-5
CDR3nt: TGTGCCAGCAGTTACAGGGAGGGGGTGAACACTGAAGCTTTCTTT
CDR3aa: CASSYREGVNTEAFF

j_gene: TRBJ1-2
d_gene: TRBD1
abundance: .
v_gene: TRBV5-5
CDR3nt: TGTGCCAGCAGCATCCGGACAGGGGCCTATGGCTACACCTTC
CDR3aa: CASSIRTGAYGYTF

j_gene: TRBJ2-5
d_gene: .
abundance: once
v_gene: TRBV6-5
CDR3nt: TGTGCCAGCAGGACAGTACAAGAGACCCAGTACTTC
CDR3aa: CASRTVQETQYF

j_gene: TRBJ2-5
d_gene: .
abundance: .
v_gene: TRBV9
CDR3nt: TGTGCCAGCAGCGTGGTGGGGTCACAAGAGACCCAGTACTTC
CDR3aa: CASSVVGSQETQYF